Included here is one T cell receptor (beta chain) sequence, with context. The sample originates from a study of shared clonotypes between healthy human individuals. The CDR3 sequence is 13 residues long. CDR1 LGHNA and CDR2 YSLEER come from the germline V gene. Only in-frame clones appear in the TCRdb table, and some are missing; sequencing was by immunoSEQ multiplex PCR. The sample lists about 690,000 clones; roughly 87% were seen once. The source is a young man in good health. Some clones in this sample may be carry-over from other donors' samples. Source material: memory CD8+ T cells from PBMCs. The sample's subset: CD45RO+ cells pooled with CCR7-negative TemRA cells. The chain uses TRBV4-3 and TRBJ2-5; D remains unclear. Gene TRBJ2-7 matches the end of the DNA better, so the J call may be wrong. The CDR3, as DNA: TGCGCCAGCAGCCACTTGGAAAGCACCGAGCAGTACTTC. The encoded protein is CASSHLESTEQYF.